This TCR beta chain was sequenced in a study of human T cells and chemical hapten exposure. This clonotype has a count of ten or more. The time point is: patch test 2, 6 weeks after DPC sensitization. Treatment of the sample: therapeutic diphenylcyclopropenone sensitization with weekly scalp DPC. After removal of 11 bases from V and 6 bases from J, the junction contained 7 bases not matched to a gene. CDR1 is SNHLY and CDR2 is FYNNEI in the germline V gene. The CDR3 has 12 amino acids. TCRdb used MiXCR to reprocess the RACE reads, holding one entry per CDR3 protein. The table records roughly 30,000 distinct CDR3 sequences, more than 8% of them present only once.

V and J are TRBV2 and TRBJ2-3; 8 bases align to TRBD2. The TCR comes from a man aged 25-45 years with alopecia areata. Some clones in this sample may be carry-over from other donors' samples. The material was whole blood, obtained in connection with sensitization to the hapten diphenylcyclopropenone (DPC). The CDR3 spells CAVRASGDTQYF. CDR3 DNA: TGTGCCGTTCGGGCTAGCGGGGATACGCAGTATTTT.